The 2 T cell receptor beta chains presented below share a single source sample, sequenced in a study of T cells in women clearing cervical HPV infection. The data were produced by immunoSEQ multiplex PCR, yet TCRdb's version contains in-frame clones alone and is incomplete. This table lists some 30,000 clones. The specimen was blood buffy coat. The receptors were sampled from a woman aged 18 to 69 with a cervical HPV16 infection that either progressed to CIN3+ or cleared (not recorded which).

About this clone itself: The read ends 3 residues before the CDR3 terminus; that terminus is restored from the germline J gene. This chain uses TRBV10-1 with TRBJ2-7; weak D call: TRBD2 (6 bases). CDR3 length: 14 residues. Germline CDR1 and CDR2: WNHNN and SYGVQD (reference sequence). Trimming took off 3 bases at V and 3 bases at J, with 12 bases between the two ends. Partial CDR3 DNA: TGCGCCAGCAGTGATAGTCTAGCGATCTACGAG. Translation gives CASSDSLAIYE. The whole CDR3 protein reads CASSDSLAIYEQYF.

Notes on this clone: The read terminates 3 residues ahead of where the CDR3 ends, so the germline J gene completes it. The chain joins TRBV7-8 to TRBJ2-1; 15 bases match TRBD2. Germline CDR1 is SGHVS and CDR2 is FQNEAQ. Trimming at V came to 5 bases and at J to 1 base, leaving 6 bases not matched to a gene. This CDR3 has 18 amino acids. This chain's CDR3 is CASSRTSGGASSYNEQFF. CDR3 DNA (partial): TGTGCCAGCAGCCGGACTAGCGGGGGGGCCTCTTCCTACAATGAG. Based on the CDR3 plus reference TRBV7-8 and TRBJ2-1, the full variable domain is GAGVSQSPRYKVAKRGQDVALRCDPISGHVSLFWYQQALGQGPEFLTYFQNEAQLDKSGLPSDRFFAERPEGSVSTLKIQRTQQEDSAVYLCASSRTSGGASSYNEQFFGPGTRLTVL.